The clone carrying this TCR beta chain was counted a few times. Its cognate antigen is unknown. The entirety of the isolated RNA underwent reverse transcription, so expressed TCRB transcripts were sequenced. TCRdb's table, derived via immunoSEQ multiplex PCR, lists solely in-frame clones and lacks some. Of fewer than 400,000 clones in the sample, around 8% were seen once. The CDR3 runs to 15 residues. Trimming shortened V by 0 bases and J by 2 bases, and 5 bases separated the two germline ends. Germline assignment: CDR1 SNHLY and CDR2 FYNNEI. This entry belongs to a study of beta chain features in type 1 diabetes. Whole-study context: Healthy donors, compared against patients, showed similar age, gender and cell yields. Examination of sorted cells across all samples involved approximately 100,000,000 cells. Overall study results and limits: The naive, central memory and Treg TCRB repertoires looked more alike in patients than they did in healthy donors.

Sequenced material: central memory CD4+ T cells from blood. V gene TRBV2 combines with J gene TRBJ2-6; tentatively, D is TRBD1 or TRBD2 (5 bases each). The source is a woman aged 18-29 years in good health. CDR3 in amino acids: CASSEAGAGANVLTF. The CDR3 coding sequence is TGTGCCAGCAGTGAAGCGGGGGCTGGGGCCAACGTCCTGACTTTC.